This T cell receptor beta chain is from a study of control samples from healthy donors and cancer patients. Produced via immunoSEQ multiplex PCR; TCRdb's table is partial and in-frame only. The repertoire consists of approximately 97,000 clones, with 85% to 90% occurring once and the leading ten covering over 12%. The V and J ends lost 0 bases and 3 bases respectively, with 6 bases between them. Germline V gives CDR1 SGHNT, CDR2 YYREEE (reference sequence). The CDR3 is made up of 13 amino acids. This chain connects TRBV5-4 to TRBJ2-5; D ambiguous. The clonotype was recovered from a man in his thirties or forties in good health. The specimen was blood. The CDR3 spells CASSLERKETQYF. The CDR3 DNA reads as TGTGCCAGCAGCTTGGAGAGAAAAGAGACCCAGTACTTC.